The clone carrying this T cell receptor beta chain was detected once. Antigen: not known. The time point: baseline pretreatment blood. Treatment here: 15 Gy SBRT to primary tumor, nephrectomy 4 weeks later. After SBRT, blood was collected at 2 and 4 weeks, plus baseline. The patient's renal cell carcinoma had clear cell pathology. This sample was taken from a study of radiation and T cells in renal cell carcinoma. The study's findings and limits: Without pretreatment biopsies, baseline tumor clonotype presence was undetermined. Top tumor clonotypes rose in blood 2 weeks post-radiation, then contracted.

The table came from immunoSEQ multiplex PCR; TCRdb's copy has only in-frame clones and leaves some out. The sample consists of 94,000 or so clones, 82% of them appearing once. V was cut by 3 bases and J by 3 bases, with 8 bases left in between. CDR3 size: 13 residues. Germline CDR1 is MGHDK and CDR2 is SYGVNS. Sample: blood, taken from a patient whose treatment included radiotherapy and nephrectomy. The chain joins TRBV25-1 to TRBJ1-2, with no clear D. The sequence came from a man in his sixties with renal cell carcinoma. For the CDR3, the DNA is TGTGCCAGCAGTGACGAGGTTTACTATGGCTACACCTTC. It specifies CASSDEVYYGYTF.